This TCR beta chain was sequenced during a study of human T cells and chemical hapten exposure (dated by TCRdb to about 2021). Broadly, across the study: For sensitization, 2% DPC in acetone was applied to an approximately 2 cm by approximately 2 cm area of upper inner arm skin. The study tracked peripheral blood TCR repertoire changes in vivo during primary and secondary sensitization to the hapten diphenylcyclopropenone (DPC) in alopecia patients. Approximately 28 alopecia patients gave blood for TCR sequencing at one to four time points (pre-sensitization, 2, 6 and 24 weeks). Alopecia areata with under or over 50% scalp involvement, alopecia totalis and alopecia universalis were represented in the patient cohort, which was mostly female. Patient blood was sampled pre-sensitization (week 0) and at 2, 6 and about 24 weeks after DPC sensitization. Weekly therapeutic DPC doses were additionally applied to the scalp of patients throughout the approximately 25-week study period. Libraries were pooled for sequencing, and per-sample TCR yields varied mainly because of small differences in library volumes within the pool. Patch testing on the upper back used Finn chambers containing 0.01% DPC, with scoring done after 6 days according to International Contact Dermatitis Research Group standards. The full study reports these points: Significantly more large CDR3 similarity clusters were formed by expanded TCRs than by pre-sensitization or healthy control sets, consistent with antigen-driven responses. The number of TCRs above 1 in 1000 frequency did not change with DPC sensitization; there was no evidence of global repertoire structure alterations. The number of PT1 expanded TCRs positively correlated with patch test score, significant at thresholds 8, 16 and 32 but not 4. Because every patient had alopecia, a presumed autoimmune disease, the patients' immune response might differ from that of healthy individuals. After repeated subsampling, the strength of the expansion versus patch-test correlation and the threshold at which it became significant changed.

In the paper's terms, the time point label means: pre-sensitization, week 0. The treatment or condition label on this specimen signifies: therapeutic diphenylcyclopropenone sensitization with weekly scalp DPC. At every patch-test visit, the blood draw took place before the patch test was put on. Patients were eligible if aged 18 to 70, diagnosed with alopecia and judged suitable for DPC therapy, and pregnant patients were excluded. Total RNA was isolated from unfractionated whole blood collected in Tempus Blood RNA tubes. In its sample, this clonotype was seen many times. The antigen it recognizes is unknown. Qualities for individual bases were not recorded, and no much larger clone is one base off. The CDR3 numbers 14 residues from cysteine through phenylalanine. The sequence is cut down to CDR3 DNA, 42 bases in frame from base 1. For CDR1 and CDR2, the germline V gene lists SQVTM and ANQGSEA. The V and J ends are trimmed by 4 bases and 2 bases, leaving 15 bases between them.

The receptor library was made with RACE. Sequencing was performed on a NextSeq 500. Library preparation attached unique molecular identifiers to individual cDNA molecules for quantitative, reproducible TCR counting. For every blood RNA sample, sequencing covered both the TCR alpha and TCR beta chains. On the study's bioinformatics: The median number of TCRs per sample was 90,000 to 100,000, ranging from about 20,000 to 700,000. V, J and CDR3 annotation of the TCR reads was carried out using the Decombinator software suite. To make PS versus PT1 abundance plots, every sample was subsampled to the same number of TCRs (28,000). TCRs were defined as expanded if absent before sensitization and observed at least eight times at the 2-week time point. TCRdb itself trimmed the public reads at Q25 with fastp, ran MiXCR and retained productive beta chains. Records with the same CDR3 protein are collapsed into one entry carrying the most frequent genes and DNA. These V and J calls rely on TCRdb rather than the paper's analysis. Present in this sample are 99,000 or so distinct CDR3 sequences, roughly 10% of which were seen just once. The ten largest make up around 3.3% of the sample.

This TCR derives from a woman aged 60-75 years with alopecia areata. Some clones in this sample may be carry-over from other donors' samples. The sequences come from whole blood, collected in connection with sensitization to the hapten diphenylcyclopropenone (DPC). This receptor chain uses TRBV29-1 and TRBJ2-7; possibly the D gene is TRBD1, per 6 matching bases. The CDR3 reads CSVGGRTEPYEQYF. The DNA sequence reads TGCAGCGTTGGTGGGCGGACAGAACCCTACGAGCAGTACTTC.